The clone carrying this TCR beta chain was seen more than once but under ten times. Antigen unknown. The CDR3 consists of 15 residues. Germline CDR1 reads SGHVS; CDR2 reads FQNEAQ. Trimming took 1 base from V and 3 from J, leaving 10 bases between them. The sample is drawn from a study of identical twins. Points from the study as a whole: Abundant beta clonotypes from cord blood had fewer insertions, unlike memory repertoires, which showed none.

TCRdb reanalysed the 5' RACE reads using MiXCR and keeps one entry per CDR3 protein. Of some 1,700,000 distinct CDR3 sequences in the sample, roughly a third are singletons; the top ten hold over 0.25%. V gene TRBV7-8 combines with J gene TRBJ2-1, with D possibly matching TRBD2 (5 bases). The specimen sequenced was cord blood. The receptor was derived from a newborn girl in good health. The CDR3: CASSLGSGNYNEQFF. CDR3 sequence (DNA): TGTGCCAGCAGCTTAGGGAGCGGAAACTACAATGAGCAGTTCTTC.